The 22 T cell receptor beta chains given below trace back to one sample, sequenced in a study of IL-32 and malignant T cell survival in cutaneous lymphoma. Blood came from patients with leukemic cutaneous T cell lymphoma, or Sezary syndrome. The repertoire was sequenced with immunoSEQ multiplex PCR; TCRdb's copy has only in-frame clones and lacks some. The sample lists roughly 2,200 clones, 82% occurring once. Sample: blood, taken on day 0. The receptors here all came from a human donor with cutaneous T cell lymphoma.

The chain carries TRBV7-9 and TRBJ2-5, with 7 bases fitting TRBD2. V lost 0 bases, J lost 3 bases, and 4 bases stayed unmatched. The length of the CDR3 is 15 residues. Germline CDR1 and CDR2: SEHNR and FQNEAQ (reference sequence). Here the CDR3 reads CASSLAGGPEETQYF. Here the CDR3 DNA reads TGTGCCAGCAGCTTAGCGGGAGGGCCTGAAGAGACCCAGTACTTC.

J is TRBJ1-3 and V is TRBV9, with 8 bases lining up with TRBD1. CDR1 is SGDLS, CDR2 YYNGEE, per germline. Trimming removed 2 bases from V and 1 base from J; junction bases left unmatched: 5. The CDR3 is made up of 16 amino acids. The CDR3 DNA reads TGTGCCAGCAGCGTTGGACAGGGTTATTCTGGAAACACCATATATTTT. Protein product: CASSVGQGYSGNTIYF. The complete variable domain, with remaining parts taken from reference TRBV9 and TRBJ1-3, reads DSGVTQTPKHLITATGQRVTLRCSPRSGDLSVYWYQQSLDQGLQFLIQYYNGEERAKGNILERFSAQQFPDLHSELNLSSLELGDSALYFCASSVGQGYSGNTIYFGEGSWLTVV.

This clone appeared a single time. This chain uses TRBV5-1 with TRBJ2-3; perhaps TRBD1 as D (6 bases). The CDR3 runs to 14 residues. From germline, CDR1 is SGHRS and CDR2 YFSETQ. Trimming took 1 base from V and 4 from J, leaving 10 bases between them. As DNA, the CDR3 is TGCGCCAGCAGCTTGCGACAGGCAGCAGATACGCAGTATTTT. Residues: CASSLRQAADTQYF.

The rearrangement links TRBV9 to TRBJ2-7; TRBD1 might be the D (6 bases). Germline CDR1 reads SGDLS; CDR2 reads YYNGEE. V was shortened by 0 bases and J by 5 bases, with 15 bases between the two germline ends. The CDR3 has 15 residues. The CDR3 region is CASSVEGAGVDEQYF. CDR3 sequence (DNA): TGTGCCAGCAGCGTAGAGGGAGCAGGGGTAGACGAGCAGTACTTC.

Written as DNA, the CDR3 is TGTGCCAGCAGTTACTCGGGGGGCGCTGAGACCCAGTACTTC. It specifies CASSYSGGAETQYF. J is TRBJ2-5 and V is TRBV6-5; D may be TRBD1 or TRBD2 (6 bases each). The CDR3 consists of 14 residues. Germline V gene data show CDR1 as MNHEY and CDR2 as SVGAGI. V was shortened by 0 bases and J by 5 bases, with 10 bases between the two germline ends.

The rearrangement uses TRBV9 and TRBJ2-5; TRBD1 might be the D (6 bases). Germline-derived CDR1 and CDR2 are SGDLS and YYNGEE. CDR3 length equals 14 residues. Trimming cost V 3 bases and J 0 bases, with 9 bases left between them. In nucleotides, the CDR3 is TGTGCCAGCAGCGAGGGACACAACCAAGAGACCCAGTACTTC. Translation: CASSEGHNQETQYF.

This clone was detected only once. The chain has TRBV5-1 and TRBJ2-3; tentative D call: TRBD1 (5 bases). Germline CDR1 is SGHRS and CDR2 is YFSETQ. The CDR3 length is 16 residues. V dropped 0 bases and J dropped 4 bases, with 15 bases sitting between them. The CDR3 reads CASSLDRIGAPDTQYF. CDR3 DNA: TGCGCCAGCAGCTTGGACAGGATTGGGGCTCCAGATACGCAGTATTTT.

This clone was picked up one time. In DNA, the CDR3 is TGTGCCAGCAGCTTCCTAGCGTCCTCCTACGAGCAGTACTTC. It is translated as CASSFLASSYEQYF. The gene calls are TRBV27 and TRBJ2-7; D is possibly TRBD2 (6 bases). Trimming stripped 6 bases from V and 0 bases from J, with 12 bases between. Per germline, CDR1 MNHEY and CDR2 SMNVEV (reference sequence). The CDR3 loop spans 14 amino acids.

The genes are TRBV14 and TRBJ2-1; 9 bases match TRBD2. The J segment lost 4 bases and the V segment lost 6 bases, leaving 1 base of the junction unmatched. Germline loops: CDR1 SGHDN, CDR2 FVKESK. The CDR3 extends over 13 amino acids. The CDR3 DNA reads TGTGCCAGCAGGCTAGCGGGGTACAATGAGCAGTTCTTC. Translation gives CASRLAGYNEQFF.

V is TRBV13 and J is TRBJ1-1; unclear D gene. The CDR3 sequence is 15 residues long. The V and J ends lost 1 base and 0 bases respectively, with 9 bases between them. Per the germline V gene, CDR1 is PRHDT and CDR2 is FYEKMQ (reference sequence). In DNA, the CDR3 is TGTGCCAGCAGCTTAGAAAACGGCTTGAACACTGAAGCTTTCTTT. It specifies CASSLENGLNTEAFF.

This chain joins TRBV27 and TRBJ2-2; 7 nucleotides agree with TRBD1. In germline, CDR1 is MNHEY, CDR2 SMNVEV (reference sequence). This CDR3 is built from 15 residues. J gave up 4 bases and V 5 bases, and 7 bases lay outside the gene matches. The DNA for the CDR3 is TGTGCCAGCAGTCCCCGACAGGGAACCACCGGGGAGCTGTTTTTT. Protein product: CASSPRQGTTGELFF.

V gene TRBV9 combines with J gene TRBJ1-2; no firm D call. The CDR3 has 14 residues. With 0 bases removed from V and 1 base from J, the gap between germline ends came to 7 bases. Germline V gene data show CDR1 as SGDLS and CDR2 as YYNGEE. The CDR3 sequence is CASSVERGNYGYTF. CDR3 DNA: TGTGCCAGCAGCGTAGAGCGGGGTAACTATGGCTACACCTTC.

The rearrangement joins TRBV11-1 to TRBJ2-5; 12 bases align to TRBD2. The CDR3 length is 16 residues. Unmatched junction bases numbered 7, after V lost 5 bases and J lost 3 bases. Germline V gene sequence: CDR1 SGHAT, CDR2 FQDESV (reference sequence). In DNA form, the CDR3 reads TGTGCCAGCAGCCACTCTAGCGGGAGGGGTGAAGAGACCCAGTACTTC. Encoded protein: CASSHSSGRGEETQYF. Using reference TRBV11-1 and TRBJ2-5 for the parts outside the CDR3, the full variable domain is EAEVAQSPRYKITEKSQAVAFWCDPISGHATLYWYRQILGQGPELLVQFQDESVVDDSQLPKDRFSAERLKGVDSTLKIQPAELGDSAMYLCASSHSSGRGEETQYFGPGTRLLVL.

The CDR3 coding sequence is TGTGCCAGCAGTTCGGGGGTAAGAGAGACCCAGTACTTC. Protein product: CASSSGVRETQYF. The chain couples TRBV28 to TRBJ2-5; D perhaps matches TRBD2 (6 bases). Germline loops: CDR1 MDHEN, CDR2 SYDVKM. The CDR3 has 13 residues. With 4 bases removed from V and 4 bases from J, the gap between germline ends came to 10 bases.

This sequence joins TRBV9 and TRBJ2-5; perhaps TRBD1 as D (5 bases). Trimming took 3 bases from V and 3 from J, leaving 21 bases between them. The germline gives CDR1 SGDLS, CDR2 YYNGEE. The CDR3 totals 17 residues. CDR3 amino acids: CASSETHTGADKETQYF. The DNA of the CDR3 is TGTGCCAGCAGCGAGACCCACACAGGCGCGGATAAAGAGACCCAGTACTTC.

The J gene is TRBJ1-4, the V gene TRBV27; tentatively, D is TRBD1 (5 bases). The CDR3 covers 15 residues. Trimming stripped 5 bases from V and 7 bases from J, with 17 bases between. Looked up from germline, CDR1 is MNHEY and CDR2 is SMNVEV (reference sequence). The CDR3 DNA is TGTGCCAGCAGTCGAACAACAGGCCTGGGTGAAAAACTGTTTTTT. Translating it yields CASSRTTGLGEKLFF.

This chain joins TRBV4-1 and TRBJ2-7, with no clear D. Trimming removed 0 bases at V and 4 bases at J, with 4 bases between. The germline CDR1 and CDR2 sequences are MGHRA and YSYEKL. CDR3 length equals 12 residues. The CDR3 spells CASSQDLYEQYF. DNA for the CDR3: TGCGCCAGCAGCCAAGACCTATACGAGCAGTACTTC.

The chain carries TRBV7-9 and TRBJ1-4; 8 bases are a match to TRBD1. The germline gives CDR1 SEHNR, CDR2 FQNEAQ (reference sequence). Germline trimming cut 4 bases from V and 4 bases from J; bases unmatched to any gene: 2. This CDR3 contains 14 residues. In nucleotides, the CDR3 is TGTGCCAGCAGCTCGGGACAGGTTAATGAAAAACTGTTTTTT. Protein: CASSSGQVNEKLFF.

The genes are TRBV27 and TRBJ2-5, with TRBD2 matching 10 bases. Trimming cost V 2 bases and J 5 bases; bases outside gene matches: 5. Germline-derived CDR1 and CDR2 are MNHEY and SMNVEV (reference sequence). CDR3 size: 15 residues. CDR3 sequence reads: CASSLSGGAWETQYF. CDR3 bases: TGTGCCAGCAGTTTAAGCGGGGGGGCCTGGGAGACCCAGTACTTC.

The J gene is TRBJ2-7, the V gene TRBV10-1, with 7 bases aligning to TRBD2. The CDR3 has 14 amino acids. The V and J ends lost 5 bases and 5 bases, in that order; junction bases with no gene match: 9. The germline gives CDR1 WNHNN, CDR2 SYGVQD (reference sequence). The CDR3 DNA reads TGCGCCAGCAGTCCCATGCGGGAGTTGCACGAGCAGTACTTC. Translation gives CASSPMRELHEQYF.

J is TRBJ1-1 and V is TRBV5-1; weak D call: TRBD1 (6 bases). The CDR3 totals 13 residues. Germline V gene sequence: CDR1 SGHRS, CDR2 YFSETQ. V was shortened by 7 bases and J by 8 bases, with 18 bases between the two germline ends. CDR3 sequence: CASGKGGTPEAFF. CDR3 DNA: TGCGCCAGCGGTAAGGGGGGGACCCCAGAAGCTTTCTTT.

J is TRBJ1-6 and V is TRBV11-2, with a weak D call TRBD1 (6 bases). The germline gives CDR1 SGHAT, CDR2 FQNNGV. V gave up 4 bases and J gave up 1 base, with 11 bases separating them. The CDR3 is 16 amino acids. CDR3 sequence reads: CASSSRGGSYNSPLHF. The CDR3 DNA follows: TGTGCCAGCAGCTCCAGGGGTGGGTCCTATAATTCACCCCTCCACTTT.